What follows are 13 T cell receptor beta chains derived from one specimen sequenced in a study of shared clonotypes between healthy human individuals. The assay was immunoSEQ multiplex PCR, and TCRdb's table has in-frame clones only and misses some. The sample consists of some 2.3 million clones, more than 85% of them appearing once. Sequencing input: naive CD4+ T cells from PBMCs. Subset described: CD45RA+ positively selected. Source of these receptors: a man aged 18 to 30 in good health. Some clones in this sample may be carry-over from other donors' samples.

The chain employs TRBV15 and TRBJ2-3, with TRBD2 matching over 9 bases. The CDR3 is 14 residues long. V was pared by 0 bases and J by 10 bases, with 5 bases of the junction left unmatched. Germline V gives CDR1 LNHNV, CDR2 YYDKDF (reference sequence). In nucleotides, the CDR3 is TGTGCCACCAGCAGAGATCGAGCGGGAGGCGCGCAGTATTTT. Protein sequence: CATSRDRAGGAQYF.

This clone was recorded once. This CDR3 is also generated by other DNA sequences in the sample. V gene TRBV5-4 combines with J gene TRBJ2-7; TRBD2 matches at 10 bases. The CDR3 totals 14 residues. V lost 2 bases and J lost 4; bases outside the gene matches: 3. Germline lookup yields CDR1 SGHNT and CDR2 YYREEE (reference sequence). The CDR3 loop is CASSLAGGPYEQYF. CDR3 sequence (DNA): TGTGCCAGCAGCTTAGCGGGAGGGCCGTACGAGCAGTACTTC.

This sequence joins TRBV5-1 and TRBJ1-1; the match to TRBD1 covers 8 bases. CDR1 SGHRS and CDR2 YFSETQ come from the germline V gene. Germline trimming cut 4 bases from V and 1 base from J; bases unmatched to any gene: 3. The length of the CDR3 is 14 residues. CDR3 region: CASSPGGRNTEAFF. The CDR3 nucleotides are TGCGCCAGCAGCCCAGGGGGCCGGAACACTGAAGCTTTCTTT.

The CDR3 DNA reads as TGCGCCAGCAGCTTGATGTCCGGGACTGAAGCTTTCTTT. Its protein is CASSLMSGTEAFF. The chain is built from TRBV5-1 and TRBJ1-1; D is unresolved. V lost 1 base to trimming and J lost 5 bases, with 9 bases between them. This CDR3 contains 13 residues. Germline V gene lookup returns CDR1 SGHRS and CDR2 YFSETQ.

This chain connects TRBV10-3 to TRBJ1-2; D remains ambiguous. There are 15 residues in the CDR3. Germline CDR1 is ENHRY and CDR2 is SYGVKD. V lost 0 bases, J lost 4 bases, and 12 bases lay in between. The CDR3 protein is CAISESPPTTYGYTF. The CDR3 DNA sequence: TGTGCCATCAGTGAGTCGCCCCCAACAACCTATGGCTACACCTTC.

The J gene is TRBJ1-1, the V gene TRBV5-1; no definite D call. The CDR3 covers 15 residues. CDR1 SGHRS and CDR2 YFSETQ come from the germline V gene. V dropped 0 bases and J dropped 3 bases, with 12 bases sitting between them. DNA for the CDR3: TGCGCCAGCAGCTTGGGGTGGGTATTGGACACTGAAGCTTTCTTT. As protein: CASSLGWVLDTEAFF.

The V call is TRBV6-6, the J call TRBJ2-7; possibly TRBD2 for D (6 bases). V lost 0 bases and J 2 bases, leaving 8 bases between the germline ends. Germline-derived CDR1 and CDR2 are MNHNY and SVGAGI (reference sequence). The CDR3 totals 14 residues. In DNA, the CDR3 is TGTGCCAGCAGTTACTCTGCGGGAACCTACGAGCAGTACTTC. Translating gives CASSYSAGTYEQYF.

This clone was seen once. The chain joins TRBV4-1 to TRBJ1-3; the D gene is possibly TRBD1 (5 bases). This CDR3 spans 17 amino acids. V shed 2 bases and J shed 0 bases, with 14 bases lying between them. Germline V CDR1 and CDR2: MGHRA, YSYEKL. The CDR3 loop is CASSQTRDRYSGNTIYF. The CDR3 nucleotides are TGCGCCAGCAGCCAAACCCGAGACAGATACTCTGGAAACACCATATATTTT.

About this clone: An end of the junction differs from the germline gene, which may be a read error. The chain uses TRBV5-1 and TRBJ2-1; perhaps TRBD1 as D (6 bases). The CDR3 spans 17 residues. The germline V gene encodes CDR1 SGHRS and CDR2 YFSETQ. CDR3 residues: CASSLEGGQGTYNGQFF. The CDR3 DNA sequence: TGCGCCAGCAGCTTGGAGGGCGGGCAGGGGACGTACAATGGGCAGTTCTTC.

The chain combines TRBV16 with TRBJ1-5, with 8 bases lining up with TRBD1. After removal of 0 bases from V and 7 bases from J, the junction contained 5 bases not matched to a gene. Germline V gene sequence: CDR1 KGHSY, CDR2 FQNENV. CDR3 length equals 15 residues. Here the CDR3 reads CASSQSDGQGQPQHF. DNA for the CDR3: TGTGCCAGCAGCCAATCTGATGGACAGGGACAGCCCCAGCATTTT.

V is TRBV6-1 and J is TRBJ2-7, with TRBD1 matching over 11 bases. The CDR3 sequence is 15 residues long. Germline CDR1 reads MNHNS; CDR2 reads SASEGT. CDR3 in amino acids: CAAATPGQGAYEQYF. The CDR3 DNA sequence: TGTGCGGCAGCAACCCCGGGACAGGGGGCCTACGAGCAGTACTTC.

The CDR3 DNA reads as TGTGCCAGTAGTATAGGGGGTAGCGGTGGCTACAATGAGCAGTTCTTC. Translated: CASSIGGSGGYNEQFF. The rearrangement joins TRBV19 to TRBJ2-1; tentatively, D is TRBD2 (6 bases). V lost 1 base, J lost 3 bases, and 13 bases lay in between. Germline assignment: CDR1 LNHDA and CDR2 SQIVND (reference sequence). The CDR3 covers 16 residues.

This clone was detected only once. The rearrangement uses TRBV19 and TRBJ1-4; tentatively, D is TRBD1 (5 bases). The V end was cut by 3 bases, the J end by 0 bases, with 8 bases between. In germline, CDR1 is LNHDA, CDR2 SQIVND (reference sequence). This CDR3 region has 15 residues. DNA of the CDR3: TGTGCCAGTAGTATTCAGACAGCAACTAATGAAAAACTGTTTTTT. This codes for CASSIQTATNEKLFF. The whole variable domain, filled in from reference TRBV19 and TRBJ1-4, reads DGGITQSPKYLFRKEGQNVTLSCEQNLNHDAMYWYRQDPGQGLRLIYYSQIVNDFQKGDIAEGYSVSREKKESFPLTVTSAQKNPTAFYLCASSIQTATNEKLFFGSGTQLSVL.